This TCR beta chain was captured in a study of CD8+ T cells in alopecia areata. The sequencing template was cDNA reverse transcribed from extracted RNA. Assay used: immunoSEQ multiplex PCR; TCRdb lists only in-frame clones, some missing. The repertoire has 98,000 or so clones, approximately 59% of them found once; the top ten carry around a fifth. Unmatched junction bases numbered 8, after V lost 6 bases and J lost 7 bases. Germline CDR1 reads MGHDK; CDR2 reads SYGVNS. The CDR3 has 13 amino acids. Concerning this clone itself: Its antigen is not identified.

Overall study results and limits: Normal skin contains resident alphabeta T cells, and these are also sequenced in scalp samples. Higher clonality and more expanded CD8+ clones appeared in lesional than normal scalp.

The TCR comes from a human donor in good health. V is TRBV25-1 and J is TRBJ1-1; 7 nucleotides line up with TRBD1. Input material: CD8+ T cells sorted from blood. DNA of the CDR3: TGTGCCAGCAGCGGTAACAGGGGAGGTGAAGCTTTCTTT. Amino acid sequence: CASSGNRGGEAFF. The variable domain in full, completed from reference TRBV25-1 and TRBJ1-1, reads EADIYQTPRYLVIGTGKKITLECSQTMGHDKMYWYQQDPGMELHLIHYSYGVNSTEKGDLSSESTVSRIRTEHFPLTLESARPSHTSQYLCASSGNRGGEAFFGQGTRLTVV.